What follows describes a single T cell receptor (beta chain). These data are taken from a study of OX40 agonist ivuxolimab in advanced cancers. Here immunoSEQ multiplex PCR was the method, and the copy in TCRdb shows in-frame clones only, minus some. Among about 80,000 clones, around 85% were seen once, and the ten largest hold around 2%. V gave up 5 bases and J gave up 5 bases; unmatched junction bases: 5. CDR3 size: 14 residues. CDR1 is MNHEY and CDR2 is SVGAGI in the germline V gene. The source was CD4+ or CD8+ T cells sorted from blood, collected in a trial of the OX40 agonist ivuxolimab. This sequence joins TRBV6-5 and TRBJ2-5, with TRBD2 identical over 10 bases. The origin of this receptor is an adult with an advanced solid tumor such as melanoma, head and neck, liver or kidney cancer. The CDR3 protein is CASSSGGARETQYF. The CDR3 nucleotides are TGTGCCAGCAGTAGCGGGGGGGCCCGGGAGACCCAGTACTTC.